What follows are 21 T cell receptor beta chains derived from one specimen sequenced in a study of blood T cell repertoires in COVID-19. Profiled with immunoSEQ multiplex PCR; TCRdb holds only in-frame clones, not every one. The sample holds hundreds of thousands of clones, 75% to 90% seen once. Source material: PBMCs or T cells enriched from blood (not recorded which). Receptors were obtained from a woman between 18 and 29 years old who had recovered from COVID-19.

This clone was counted once. This chain joins TRBV3-1 (or the pseudogene TRBV3-2) and TRBJ2-2, with a tentative D call TRBD1 (6 bases). This CDR3 comprises 15 residues. CDR1 and CDR2 (germline): LGHDT, YNNKEL (reference sequence). V lost 2 bases and J 7 bases, leaving 14 bases between the germline ends. The CDR3 spells CASSQKPGHLGELFF. The CDR3 bases are TGTGCCAGCAGCCAAAAACCGGGACATCTCGGGGAGCTGTTTTTT.

As concerns this clone: The same CDR3 is also encoded by other DNA sequences in this sample. This chain connects TRBV3-1 (or the pseudogene TRBV3-2) to TRBJ2-2; 7 bases line up with TRBD1. The CDR3 length is 13 residues. CDR1 is LGHDT, CDR2 YNNKEL, per germline (reference sequence). Trimming took 4 bases from V and 4 from J; bases not matched to a gene: 0. Written as DNA, the CDR3 is TGTGCCAGCAGCCCAGGGGGCACCGGGGAGCTGTTTTTT. It translates to CASSPGGTGELFF.

The V call is TRBV5-1, the J call TRBJ1-1; possibly TRBD1 for D (6 bases). CDR3 length: 14 residues. Germline V gene lookup returns CDR1 SGHRS and CDR2 YFSETQ. The germline V and J ends were trimmed by 5 bases and 0 bases, with 11 bases remaining between them. CDR3 residues: CASRVSGVNTEAFF. Here the CDR3 DNA reads TGCGCCAGCAGGGTCTCAGGGGTGAACACTGAAGCTTTCTTT.

The chain combines TRBV5-1 with TRBJ2-5; D remains unclear. Germline CDR1 and CDR2: SGHRS and YFSETQ. The CDR3 sequence is 14 residues long. The V end lost 2 bases, the J end lost 0 bases, and 8 bases lay between the germline ends. CDR3 sequence: CASSLNGYQETQYF. Written as DNA, the CDR3 is TGCGCCAGCAGCTTAAACGGGTACCAAGAGACCCAGTACTTC.

The chain carries TRBV25-1 and TRBJ1-1, with 10 bases matching TRBD1. This CDR3 has 15 residues. In germline, CDR1 is MGHDK, CDR2 SYGVNS. V shed 1 base, J shed 5 bases, and the junction held 4 bases outside the gene matches. CDR3 nucleotide sequence: TGTGCCAGCAGTGAATCGACAGGGGGCAGAACTGAAGCTTTCTTT. This encodes CASSESTGGRTEAFF.

The chain is built from TRBV19 and TRBJ1-2, with D unclear. This CDR3 has 14 amino acids. The V and J ends lost 7 bases and 0 bases respectively, with 12 bases between them. CDR1 is LNHDA and CDR2 is SQIVND in the germline V gene (reference sequence). The CDR3 loop is CASKTGYPNYGYTF. The CDR3 DNA is TGTGCCAGTAAAACGGGGTATCCTAACTATGGCTACACCTTC.

The sample holds a few counts of this clone. Here the CDR3 DNA reads TGTGCCAGCAGTCGACAGGGAGGCTCGGCAACTAATGAAAAACTGTTTTTT. It translates to CASSRQGGSATNEKLFF. The chain recombines TRBV6-6 with TRBJ1-4; 7 bases map to TRBD1. V was clipped by 5 bases and J by 0 bases; unmatched bases: 9. The CDR3 covers 17 residues. Germline assignment: CDR1 MNHNY and CDR2 SVGAGI (reference sequence).

This chain uses TRBV25-1 with TRBJ1-6; 11 bases line up with TRBD1. V shed 4 bases, J shed 10 bases, and the junction held 6 bases outside the gene matches. Germline lookup yields CDR1 MGHDK and CDR2 SYGVNS. This CDR3 has 15 amino acids. The CDR3 here is CASSGSDRGPSPLHF. The CDR3 coding sequence is TGTGCCAGCAGTGGATCGGACAGGGGGCCCTCACCCCTCCACTTT. Supplemented by reference TRBV25-1 and TRBJ1-6, the full variable domain reads EADIYQTPRYLVIGTGKKITLECSQTMGHDKMYWYQQDPGMELHLIHYSYGVNSTEKGDLSSESTVSRIRTEHFPLTLESARPSHTSQYLCASSGSDRGPSPLHFGNGTRLTVT.

V is TRBV6-5 and J is TRBJ1-1; D perhaps matches TRBD1 (6 bases). Per the germline V gene, CDR1 is MNHEY and CDR2 is SVGAGI. The CDR3 length is 14 residues. V lost 6 bases to trimming and J lost 3 bases, with 14 bases between them. The CDR3: CASRYSTGHTEAFF. The CDR3 region has the DNA TGTGCCAGCAGGTATTCTACAGGGCACACTGAAGCTTTCTTT.

The chain joins TRBV7-2 to TRBJ1-3, with D possibly TRBD1 on 6 matching bases. CDR3 length: 14 amino acids. Trimming took off 1 base at V and 4 bases at J, with 8 bases between the two ends. Germline CDR1 reads SGHTA; CDR2 reads FQGNSA. CDR3 sequence (DNA): TGTGCCAGCAGCTTAGTCAGGGGAGGAAACACCATATATTTT. This translates into CASSLVRGGNTIYF.

The chain employs TRBV18 and TRBJ1-1; D gene unclear. In germline, CDR1 is KGHSH, CDR2 LQKENI. Trimming removed 3 bases from V and 9 bases from J, with 20 bases in between. This CDR3 spans 15 amino acids. As DNA, the CDR3 is TGTGCCAGCTCACCTTTGACCGGGAGAAGGAGTCAAGCTTTCTTT. Amino acids: CASSPLTGRRSQAFF.

The genes are TRBV10-3 and TRBJ2-1; possibly TRBD1 for D (5 bases). Germline V lookup: CDR1 ENHRY, CDR2 SYGVKD. Between the trimmed V and J ends, which lost 1 base and 6 bases, there was a span of 22 bases. This CDR3 spans 18 amino acids. The CDR3 spells CAISELGDPMSFFNEQFF. The CDR3 nucleotides are TGTGCCATCAGTGAGTTAGGGGATCCCATGTCGTTTTTCAATGAGCAGTTCTTC.

The chain recombines TRBV27 with TRBJ1-5; D perhaps matches TRBD1 (5 bases). Trimming left V 6 bases short and J 7 bases short, with 16 bases between. The V gene's germline CDR1 is MNHEY and CDR2 SMNVEV (reference sequence). The CDR3 is 14 amino acids. DNA for the CDR3: TGTGCCAGCAGGGACACGCACAGGCCCCAGCCCCAGCATTTT. This codes for CASRDTHRPQPQHF.

The rearrangement links TRBV29-1 to TRBJ1-2; 10 nucleotides line up with TRBD1. CDR1 and CDR2 from the germline V gene are SQVTM and ANQGSEA. V trimming: 3 bases; J trimming: 4 bases; junction bases outside the gene matches: 8. The CDR3 loop spans 15 amino acids. The CDR3 DNA reads TGCAGCGTTGACCCCACGGGACAGGGGAGCTATGGCTACACCTTC. It is translated as CSVDPTGQGSYGYTF.

V and J are TRBV12-5 and TRBJ2-2, with a possible D match to TRBD1 (6 bases). The germline V and J ends were trimmed by 3 bases and 3 bases, with 11 bases remaining between them. The CDR3 has 15 amino acids. Germline CDR1 reads LGHNT; CDR2 reads FRNRAP. CDR3 sequence: CASGFRQGYTGELFF. As DNA, the CDR3 is TGTGCTAGTGGTTTTCGTCAGGGGTACACCGGGGAGCTGTTTTTT.

This chain links TRBV6-5 with TRBJ1-5; D possibly corresponds to TRBD1 (5 bases). The ends were cut back, 6 bases at V and 4 bases at J, with 10 bases in the middle. This CDR3 contains 13 residues. Per germline, CDR1 MNHEY and CDR2 SVGAGI. The CDR3 bases are TGTGCCAGCAGCGGGACTCCTAATCAGCCCCAGCATTTT. Protein sequence: CASSGTPNQPQHF.

The rearrangement joins TRBV6-5 to TRBJ1-2, with 7 bases fitting TRBD1. Germline assignment: CDR1 MNHEY and CDR2 SVGAGI. V was pared by 6 bases and J by 7 bases, with 11 bases of the junction left unmatched. CDR3 length: 14 amino acids. CDR3 in DNA: TGTGCCAGCAGACCACCGACAGGGATGGGTGGCTACACCTTC. Amino acid sequence: CASRPPTGMGGYTF.

This sequence joins TRBV7-2 and TRBJ2-7; perhaps TRBD1 as D (6 bases). Germline-derived CDR1 and CDR2 are SGHTA and FQGNSA. This CDR3 spans 16 amino acids. The V end lost 3 bases, the J end lost 2 bases, and 17 bases lay between the germline ends. CDR3 DNA: TGTGCCAGCAGCTTTTTAGGGACAAAGGTGGCCTACGAGCAGTACTTC. Translated: CASSFLGTKVAYEQYF.

This sequence joins TRBV13 and TRBJ2-7; D might be TRBD1 (5 bases). Germline CDR1 reads PRHDT; CDR2 reads FYEKMQ (reference sequence). This CDR3 contains 13 residues. With 5 bases removed from V and 1 base from J, the gap between germline ends came to 9 bases. The CDR3 DNA reads TGTGCCAGCAGCATCAGGGTTTCCTACGAGCAGTACTTC. This sequence encodes CASSIRVSYEQYF. Full variable domain (missing parts from reference TRBV13 and TRBJ2-7): AAGVIQSPRHLIKEKRETATLKCYPIPRHDTVYWYQQGPGQDPQFLISFYEKMQSDKGSIPDRFSAQQFSDYHSELNMSSLELGDSALYFCASSIRVSYEQYFGPGTRLTVT.

The chain joins TRBV6-5 to TRBJ2-5; 9 nucleotides align to TRBD2. The CDR3 sequence is 15 residues long. Looked up from germline, CDR1 is MNHEY and CDR2 is SVGAGI. After removal of 4 bases from V and 5 bases from J, the junction contained 8 bases not matched to a gene. The CDR3 sequence: CASSSPSGVRETQYF. As DNA, the CDR3 is TGTGCCAGCAGTTCCCCTAGCGGGGTCAGGGAGACCCAGTACTTC.

The rearrangement joins TRBV7-9 to TRBJ1-1, with 11 bases matching TRBD1. Trimming removed 5 bases from V and 0 bases from J; junction bases left unmatched: 2. Germline CDR1 reads SEHNR; CDR2 reads FQNEAQ (reference sequence). The CDR3 has 15 residues. CDR3 loop: CASSLDRGLNTEAFF. The DNA of the CDR3 is TGTGCCAGCAGCCTGGACAGGGGGCTGAACACTGAAGCTTTCTTT.